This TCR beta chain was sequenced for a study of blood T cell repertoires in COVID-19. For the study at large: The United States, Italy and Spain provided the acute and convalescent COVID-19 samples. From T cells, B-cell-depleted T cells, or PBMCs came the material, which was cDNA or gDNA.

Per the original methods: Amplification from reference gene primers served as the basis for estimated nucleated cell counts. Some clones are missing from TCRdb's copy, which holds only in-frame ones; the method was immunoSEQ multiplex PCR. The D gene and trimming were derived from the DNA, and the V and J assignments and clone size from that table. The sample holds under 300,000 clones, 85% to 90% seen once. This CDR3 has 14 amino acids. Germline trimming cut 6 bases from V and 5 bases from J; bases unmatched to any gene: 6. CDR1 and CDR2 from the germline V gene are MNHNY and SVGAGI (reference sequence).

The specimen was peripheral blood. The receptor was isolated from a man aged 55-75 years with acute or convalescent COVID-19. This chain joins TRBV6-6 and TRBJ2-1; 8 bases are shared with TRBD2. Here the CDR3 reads CASRDSGDHNEQFF. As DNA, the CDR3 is TGTGCCAGCAGGGATAGCGGGGATCACAATGAGCAGTTCTTC.